This TCR beta chain was documented in a study of T cells after yellow fever vaccination. Study-wide points: CD4 and CD8 compartments shared a small share of clonotypes. In FACS-sorted repertoires, abundant clonotypes from the bulk population could appear as contaminants.

Trimming took 0 bases from V and 0 from J, leaving 11 bases between them. Germline assignment: CDR1 DFQATT and CDR2 SNEGSKA (reference sequence). This CDR3 spans 15 amino acids. In its sample, this clonotype was seen a few times. Its antigen remains unidentified. TCRdb reprocessed the 5' RACE reads via MiXCR and lists one record per CDR3 protein. The sample has 250,000 to 400,000 distinct CDR3 sequences, about 4% seen once. The genes are TRBV20-1 and TRBJ1-1, with D perhaps matching TRBD1 (5 bases). This TCR was sampled from a man aged 18-30 years who received the YFV17D yellow fever vaccine. The sample in question was PBMCs, obtained 5 days after the yellow fever booster vaccination. As DNA, the CDR3 is TGCAGTGCTAGAGATCGCGGGGCGGTGAACACTGAAGCTTTCTTT. Translated: CSARDRGAVNTEAFF.